The subject of this entry is one T cell receptor (beta chain). Germline-derived CDR1 and CDR2 are SQVTM and ANQGSEA. J was trimmed by 1 base and V by 0 bases; bases with no gene match: 6. This CDR3 region has 15 residues. Clones were sequenced by immunoSEQ multiplex PCR, and TCRdb holds only the in-frame ones, with some missing. The data contain approximately 74,000 clones, 88% of them singletons. The data originate from a study of blood T cell repertoires in COVID-19. Sequencing input: peripheral blood. The chain carries TRBV29-1 and TRBJ2-7, with TRBD2 identical over 7 bases. This sequence originates from a man between 65 and 85 years old with acute or convalescent COVID-19. CDR3 residues: CSVEEASGFSYEQYF. The CDR3 DNA reads as TGCAGCGTTGAAGAGGCTAGCGGCTTTTCCTACGAGCAGTACTTC.